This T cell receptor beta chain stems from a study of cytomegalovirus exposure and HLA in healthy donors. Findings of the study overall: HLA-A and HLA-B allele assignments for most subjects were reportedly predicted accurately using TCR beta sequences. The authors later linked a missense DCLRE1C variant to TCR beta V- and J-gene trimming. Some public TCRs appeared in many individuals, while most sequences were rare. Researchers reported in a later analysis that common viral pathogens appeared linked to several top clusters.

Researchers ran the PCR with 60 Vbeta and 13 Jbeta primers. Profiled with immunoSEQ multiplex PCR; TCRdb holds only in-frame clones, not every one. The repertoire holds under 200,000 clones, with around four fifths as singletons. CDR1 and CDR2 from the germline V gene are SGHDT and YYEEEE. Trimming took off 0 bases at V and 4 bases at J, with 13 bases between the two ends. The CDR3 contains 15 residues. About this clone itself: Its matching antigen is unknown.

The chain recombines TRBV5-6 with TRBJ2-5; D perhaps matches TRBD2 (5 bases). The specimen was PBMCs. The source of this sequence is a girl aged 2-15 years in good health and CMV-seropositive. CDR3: CASSLVPSGRETQYF. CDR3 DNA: TGTGCCAGCAGCTTGGTGCCAAGCGGAAGAGAGACCCAGTACTTC. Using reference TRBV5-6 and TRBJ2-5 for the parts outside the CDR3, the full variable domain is DAGVTQSPTHLIKTRGQQVTLRCSPKSGHDTVSWYQQALGQGPQFIFQYYEEEERQRGNFPDRFSGHQFPNYSSELNVNALLLGDSALYLCASSLVPSGRETQYFGPGTRLLVL.